This is a list of T cell receptor beta chains from one sample in a study of post-analysis software for immune sequencing data. TCRdb recomputed calls from the PCR reads with MiXCR, one row per CDR3 protein. The sample carries about 770,000 distinct CDR3 sequences, about half recorded once. What was sequenced was blood. These receptors were collected from a girl aged 5-17 years with multiple sclerosis. Both conserved end residues are part of each CDR3.

TRBJ1-1,TRBV7-9,CASSLLTGVSSGGWTEAFF
-,TRBV7-8,CASTSGAGDEQYF
TRBJ2-7,TRBV25-1,CASSDVAGEGYEQYF
TRBJ2-5,TRBV7-2,CASSTRDIQETQYF
TRBJ1-1,TRBV9,CASSLGQGRPEAFF
TRBJ2-5,TRBV6-6,CASSYSTQSQETQYF
TRBJ2-6,TRBV20-1,CSAKGDQVLSGANVLTF
TRBJ1-5,TRBV6-1,CASRDRGSTQPQHF
TRBJ2-1,TRBV12-3/TRBV12-4,CASRTVDEQFF
TRBJ2-7,TRBV6-5,CASSLQTSGKQYF
TRBJ2-7,TRBV7-2,CASSHSSGISYEQYF
TRBJ1-6,TRBV5-1,CASSPGDSYNSPLHF
TRBJ2-7,TRBV6-1,CASGAVGVVPEQYF
TRBJ2-1,TRBV20-1,CSARDSGSSSYNEQFF
TRBJ2-6,TRBV7-9,CASSSPSASGANVLTF
TRBJ2-1,TRBV20-1,CSATGTGDEQFF
TRBJ2-7,TRBV20-1,CSATSSSGQGLIYEQYF
TRBJ2-1,TRBV9,CASSVGGTSNNEQFF